Sequencing of this T cell receptor (beta chain) was carried out in a study of cytomegalovirus exposure and HLA in healthy donors. Study-wide background: An early data release held approximately 85 million unique TCRs from HLA-typed donors.

Regarding the study as a whole: Reported results showed that the classifier diagnosed cytomegalovirus status with high specificity and sensitivity. V segments that were indistinguishable, TRBV6-2 and TRBV6-3 among them, were omitted from analysis.

CDR1 is MDHEN and CDR2 is SYDVKM in the germline V gene. V shed 5 bases and J shed 4 bases, with 17 bases lying between them. The CDR3 covers 15 residues. Amplification used 60 Vbeta primers and 13 Jbeta primers. Repertoires were generated with immunoSEQ multiplex PCR, while TCRdb's copy carries only in-frame clones and drops some. The profile shows 95,000 to 100,000 clones, approximately 77% of them singletons. With regard to this clone: Its antigen remains unidentified.

Sequencing used PBMCs. The receptor was isolated from a female donor in good health and CMV-seronegative. The J gene is TRBJ1-2, the V gene TRBV28; tentatively, D is TRBD1 (5 bases). CDR3 protein: CASSVYDSNGYGYTF. As DNA, the CDR3 is TGTGCCAGCAGTGTTTACGACAGCAATGGCTATGGCTACACCTTC.